A selection of T cell receptor beta chains follows, all from one sample in a study of a mutant IDH1 vaccine in newly diagnosed glioma. Antigens for these TCRs are unknown. The data were produced by immunoSEQ multiplex PCR, yet TCRdb's version contains in-frame clones alone and is incomplete. The sample has about 72,000 clones, approximately 84% seen once. The sample consisted of PBMCs, taken from a glioma patient whose treatment included an IDH1 peptide vaccine. These receptor sequences come from a man aged 18 to 35 with glioma. CDR3s include the opening cysteine and the closing phenylalanine or tryptophan. The D gene is left open where the match is weak. Clone size, where shown, is once, few, many, or a class for clones that have expanded.

v_gene	d_gene	abundance	j_gene	CDR3aa	CDR3nt
TRBV19	-	-	TRBJ1-3	CASRTVPGNTIYF	TGTGCCAGTAGGACAGTACCTGGAAACACCATATATTTT
TRBV25-1	-	-	TRBJ1-2	CASSEYGQGWGYTF	TGTGCCAGCAGTGAATATGGGCAGGGGTGGGGCTACACCTTC
TRBV27	-	-	TRBJ2-7	CASSLLGTLSSYEQYF	TGTGCCAGCAGTTTACTGGGCACCCTGAGCTCCTACGAGCAGTACTTC
TRBV28	-	-	TRBJ2-1	CASSFRAGWQFF	TGTGCCAGCAGTTTTCGGGCGGGATGGCAGTTCTTC
TRBV11-1	-	-	TRBJ1-1	CASSPDGAQAFF	TGTGCCAGCAGCCCGGACGGTGCCCAAGCTTTCTTT
TRBV9	-	-	TRBJ2-6	CASSPFPGANVLTF	TGTGCCAGCAGCCCCTTCCCTGGGGCCAACGTCCTGACTTTC
TRBV9	-	-	TRBJ2-2	CASRPGYSGELFF	TGTGCCAGCAGACCAGGGTATTCCGGGGAGCTGTTTTTT
TRBV6-6	TRBD1	-	TRBJ2-7	CASSYPGQGNYEQYF	TGTGCCAGCAGTTACCCCGGACAGGGGAACTACGAGCAGTACTTC
TRBV9	TRBD1	once	TRBJ2-3	CASSDGQGVVAERSQYF	TGTGCCAGCAGCGACGGACAGGGTGTCGTAGCGGAGAGATCGCAGTATTTT
TRBV6-6	-	few	TRBJ1-1	CASSDGGWSTEAFF	TGTGCCAGCAGCGATGGGGGGTGGTCCACTGAAGCTTTCTTT
TRBV11-2	-	-	TRBJ2-7	CASSLLRGRIYEQYF	TGTGCCAGCAGCTTACTGAGGGGGAGGATTTACGAGCAGTACTTC
TRBV29-1	-	-	TRBJ1-2	CSAQDWDYGYTF	TGCAGCGCGCAAGACTGGGACTATGGCTACACCTTC
TRBV7-2	TRBD2	-	TRBJ2-3	CASSLSGGTDTQYF	TGTGCCAGCAGCCTTAGCGGGGGTACAGATACGCAGTATTTT
TRBV9	-	-	TRBJ2-5	CASSVGFGTTGETQYF	TGTGCCAGCAGCGTAGGGTTCGGGACAACAGGGGAGACCCAGTACTTC
TRBV11-2	-	-	TRBJ1-5	CASSFRDFSNQPQHF	TGTGCCAGCAGCTTTCGGGACTTTAGCAATCAGCCCCAGCATTTT
TRBV6-6	-	-	TRBJ1-5	CASSYSPEGNQPQHF	TGTGCCAGCAGTTACTCCCCAGAGGGCAATCAGCCCCAGCATTTT
TRBV9	-	few	TRBJ2-6	CASSVAVFEANVLTF	TGTGCCAGCAGCGTAGCGGTGTTCGAGGCCAACGTCCTGACTTTC
TRBV25-1	TRBD2	-	TRBJ2-1	CASSRGGYNEQFF	TGTGCCAGCAGTCGGGGGGGGTACAATGAGCAGTTCTTC
TRBV5-5	-	-	TRBJ1-1	CASSLRTVNTEAFF	TGTGCCAGCAGCCTAAGGACAGTGAACACTGAAGCTTTCTTT
TRBV7-9	TRBD2	-	TRBJ2-7	CASSLDGREPQYF	TGTGCCAGCAGCTTAGATGGGCGGGAGCCCCAGTACTTC
TRBV10-2	-	-	TRBJ2-5	CASRGVPGTSQETQYF	TGCGCCAGCAGGGGAGTTCCGGGGACAAGTCAAGAGACCCAGTACTTC
TRBV27	TRBD1	-	TRBJ2-7	CASNRDRVSHEQYF	TGTGCCAGCAATCGGGACAGGGTTAGCCACGAGCAGTACTTC
TRBV25-1	-	-	TRBJ2-1	CASSEYGGGNEQFF	TGTGCCAGCAGTGAATATGGAGGCGGGAATGAGCAGTTCTTC
TRBV12-5	-	few	TRBJ1-1	CASGLVTRGPVAFF	TGTGCTAGTGGTTTGGTAACGCGGGGCCCCGTAGCTTTCTTT
TRBV6-6	TRBD1	-	TRBJ2-2	CASRDRANTGELFF	TGTGCCAGCAGAGACAGGGCGAACACCGGGGAGCTGTTTTTT
TRBV19	-	medium-sized	TRBJ1-5	CASSITGFDQPQHF	TGTGCCAGTAGTATCACGGGGTTCGATCAGCCCCAGCATTTT
TRBV10-3	-	-	TRBJ1-5	CAISGNSNQPQHF	TGTGCCATCAGCGGGAATAGCAATCAGCCCCAGCATTTT
TRBV6-5	-	few	TRBJ1-1	CASSYGTSTNTEAFF	TGTGCCAGCAGTTACGGCACATCAACTAACACTGAAGCTTTCTTT
TRBV28	-	-	TRBJ1-2	CASIDPGVRGYTF	TGTGCCAGCATCGACCCAGGGGTCCGCGGCTACACCTTC